The text below deals with one TCR beta chain. The antigen is unknown. The data originate from a study of T cell responses to AZD1222 COVID-19 vaccine. Study conclusions and caveats: Increases in Spike-specific TCR breadth and depth were seen after two AZD1222 doses. Donors were largely white British and mainly female; clonal diversity was possibly underestimated.

Using immunoSEQ multiplex PCR, the repertoire was profiled, and TCRdb retains in-frame clones only, with some absent. The sample has under 150,000 clones, roughly 90% seen once; the top ten hold about 3%. The clonotype was recovered from an adult in good health. This specimen consisted of peripheral blood, obtained on day 0 of AZD1222 vaccination.

CDR3 sequence reads: CASSRLAGVDYEQYF. The DNA for the CDR3 is TGTGCCAGTAGTAGGCTAGCGGGAGTCGACTACGAGCAGTACTTC. The V and J genes are TRBV19 and TRBJ2-7; 10 positions match TRBD2. After removal of 4 bases from V and 3 bases from J, the junction contained 6 bases not matched to a gene. This CDR3 spans 15 amino acids. Germline V CDR1 and CDR2: LNHDA, SQIVND (reference sequence).